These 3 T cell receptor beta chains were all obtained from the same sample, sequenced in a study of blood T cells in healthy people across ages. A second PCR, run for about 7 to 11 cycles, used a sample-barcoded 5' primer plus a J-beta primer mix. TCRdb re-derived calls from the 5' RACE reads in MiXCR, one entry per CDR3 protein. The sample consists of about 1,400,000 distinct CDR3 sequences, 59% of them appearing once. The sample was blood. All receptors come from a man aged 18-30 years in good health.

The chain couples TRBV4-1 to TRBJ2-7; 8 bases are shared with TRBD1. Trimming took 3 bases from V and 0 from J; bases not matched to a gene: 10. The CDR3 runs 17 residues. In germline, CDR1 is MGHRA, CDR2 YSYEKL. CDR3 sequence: CASSQTPGTGHSYEQYF. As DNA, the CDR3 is TGCGCCAGCAGCCAGACCCCGGGGACAGGACACTCCTACGAGCAGTACTTC.

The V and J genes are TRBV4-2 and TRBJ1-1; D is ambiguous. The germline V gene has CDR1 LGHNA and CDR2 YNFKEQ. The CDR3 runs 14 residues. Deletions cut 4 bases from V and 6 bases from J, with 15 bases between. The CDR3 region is CASSPIREVPEAFF. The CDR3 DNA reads TGTGCCAGCAGCCCCATAAGGGAAGTTCCTGAAGCTTTCTTT.

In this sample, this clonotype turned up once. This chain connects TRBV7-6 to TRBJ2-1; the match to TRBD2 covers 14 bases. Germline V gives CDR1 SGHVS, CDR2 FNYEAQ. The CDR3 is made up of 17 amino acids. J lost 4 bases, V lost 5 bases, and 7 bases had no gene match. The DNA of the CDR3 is TGTGCCAGCAGCGAGACTAGCGGGAGGGCCTATTACAATGAGCAGTTCTTC. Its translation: CASSETSGRAYYNEQFF.